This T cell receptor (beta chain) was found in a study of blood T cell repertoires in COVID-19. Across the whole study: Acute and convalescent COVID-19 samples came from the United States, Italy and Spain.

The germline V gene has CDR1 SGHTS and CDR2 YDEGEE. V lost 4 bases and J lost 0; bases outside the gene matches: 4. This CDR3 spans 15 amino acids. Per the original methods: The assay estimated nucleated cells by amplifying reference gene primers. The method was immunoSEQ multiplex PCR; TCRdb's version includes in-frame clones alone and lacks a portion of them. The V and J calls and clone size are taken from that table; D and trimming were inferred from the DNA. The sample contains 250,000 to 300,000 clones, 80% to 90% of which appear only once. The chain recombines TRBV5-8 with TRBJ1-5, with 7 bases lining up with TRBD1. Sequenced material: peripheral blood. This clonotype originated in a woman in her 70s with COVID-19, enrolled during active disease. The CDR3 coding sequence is TGTGCCAGCAGCAAGGGACAGCATAGCAATCAGCCCCAGCATTTT. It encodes CASSKGQHSNQPQHF.